A selection of T cell receptor beta chains follows, all from one sample in a study of blood T cell repertoires in COVID-19. Here immunoSEQ multiplex PCR was the method, and the copy in TCRdb shows in-frame clones only, minus some. Here the sample spans around 280,000 clones, approximately 84% being singletons. What was sequenced was peripheral blood. These receptors came from a woman in her twenties or thirties who had recovered from COVID-19. Both conserved end residues are part of each CDR3. Fields, in order: J gene, V gene, D gene, clone size, CDR3 protein, CDR3 DNA. A D gene is named only where the DNA matches it firmly. Part of the rows lack a size; the others show once, few, many or a class for expanded clones.

TRBJ2-7 TRBV7-2 TRBD2 . CASSPGLARYEQYF TGTGCCAGCAGCCCTGGACTAGCGAGGTACGAGCAGTACTTC
TRBJ2-1 TRBV18 TRBD1 . CASSPGTGGRDEQFF TGTGCCAGCTCACCAGGGACAGGGGGCAGAGATGAGCAGTTCTTC
TRBJ2-5 TRBV7-4 . . CASSLSRGSIQETQYF TGTGCCAGCAGCTTATCTAGAGGCTCAATTCAAGAGACCCAGTACTTC
TRBJ1-1 TRBV7-9 TRBD1 . CASSFTGDITEAFF TGTGCCAGCAGCTTCACAGGGGATATCACTGAAGCTTTCTTT
TRBJ1-5 TRBV18 TRBD1 . CASSPGQGNRPQHF TGTGCCAGCTCACCTGGACAGGGGAATAGGCCCCAGCATTTT
TRBJ2-3 TRBV6-2/TRBV6-3 . . CASSGAVGGDTQYF TGTGCCAGCAGTGGGGCGGTAGGGGGAGATACGCAGTATTTT
TRBJ2-6 TRBV28 . once CASNGGHSGANVLTF TGTGCCAGCAACGGAGGGCACTCTGGGGCCAACGTCCTGACTTTC
TRBJ1-5 TRBV4-1 TRBD1 once CASSQEWTGGTQPQHF TGCGCCAGCAGCCAGGAGTGGACAGGGGGAACTCAGCCCCAGCATTTT
TRBJ1-4 TRBV28 . . CATLARNEKLFF TGTGCCACCCTTGCACGGAATGAAAAACTGTTTTTT
TRBJ1-1 TRBV30 TRBD1 many CAWHRGNTEAFF TGTGCCTGGCACAGGGGGAACACTGAAGCTTTCTTT
TRBJ1-2 TRBV29-1 TRBD1 . CSVEATRTGSNYGYTF TGCAGCGTTGAAGCCACCAGGACAGGATCTAACTATGGCTACACCTTC
TRBJ1-2 TRBV7-9 . . CASSDRNYGYTF TGTGCCAGCAGCGACAGAAACTATGGCTACACCTTC
TRBJ2-2 TRBV28 TRBD1 few CASSLLPGTGNTGELFF TGTGCCAGCAGTTTGCTCCCCGGGACAGGGAACACCGGGGAGCTGTTTTTT
TRBJ1-5 TRBV7-8 . . CASSFITGYQPQHF TGTGCCAGCAGCTTCATTACAGGGTATCAGCCCCAGCATTTT
TRBJ2-1 TRBV4-2 TRBD2 . CASSTGDSGTVYNEQFF TGTGCCAGCAGCACGGGGGATAGCGGGACTGTGTACAATGAGCAGTTCTTC
TRBJ1-4 TRBV5-5 TRBD1 . CASSSSRDRLNEKLFF TGTGCCAGCAGCTCGTCCCGGGACAGGCTGAATGAAAAACTGTTTTTT
TRBJ2-5 TRBV2 TRBD1 . CASSEVRDRVGQETQYF TGTGCCAGCAGTGAAGTACGCGACAGGGTTGGCCAAGAGACCCAGTACTTC